The rows below give T cell receptor beta chains drawn from one sample of a study of cytomegalovirus exposure and HLA in healthy donors. Here immunoSEQ multiplex PCR was the method, and the copy in TCRdb shows in-frame clones only, minus some. This sample has 100,000 to 120,000 clones; 76% occur once, and the top ten carry over 10%. The sample taken for sequencing was PBMCs. The receptors here all came from a man under 40 in good health and CMV-seropositive. Both conserved end residues are part of each CDR3. Fields, in order: clone size, V gene, J gene, D gene, CDR3 DNA, CDR3 protein. A D gene is named only where the DNA matches it firmly. Where a row states a size, it is once, few, many or the class of an expanded clone; other rows omit it.

-	TRBV19	TRBJ2-3	TRBD2	TGTGCCAGTAGTATGGGACTAGCGCAGGGTACGCAGTATTTT	CASSMGLAQGTQYF
once	TRBV27	TRBJ2-1	-	TGTGCCAGCAGTTTACGGACTGGGAATGAGCAGTTCTTC	CASSLRTGNEQFF
-	TRBV7-9	TRBJ2-7	-	TGTGCCAGCAGCTTAGGAGGAGGAGCCTACGAGCAGTACTTC	CASSLGGGAYEQYF
-	TRBV7-2	TRBJ1-1	TRBD1	TGTGCCAGCAGTTCACAGGGGGACACTGAAGCTTTCTTT	CASSSQGDTEAFF
-	TRBV27	TRBJ2-7	-	TGTGCCAGCAGTTTATCGGGCAGGCGCTACGAGCAGTACTTC	CASSLSGRRYEQYF
-	TRBV2	TRBJ2-2	TRBD1	TGTGCCAGCAGGGATACAGGGGGCGTAAGGGAGCTGTTTTTT	CASRDTGGVRELFF
-	TRBV7-2	TRBJ2-3	-	TGTGCCAGCAGCTTAGTGTTACTAGCCCCAGATACGCAGTATTTT	CASSLVLLAPDTQYF
-	TRBV28	TRBJ2-3	TRBD2	TGTGCCAGCAGTGGGACTAGCGCTAGCACAGATACGCAGTATTTT	CASSGTSASTDTQYF
few	TRBV7-8	TRBJ2-5	TRBD2	TGTGCCAGCAGCTCTTCTAGCGGGGGGGCGGAGACCCAGTACTTC	CASSSSSGGAETQYF
-	TRBV7-2	TRBJ1-4	TRBD1	TGTGCCAGCAGCTTTCGACAGGGCGGTTCGGAAAAACTGTTTTTT	CASSFRQGGSEKLFF
-	TRBV4-1	TRBJ1-1	-	TGCGCCAGCAGCCAAGGCATAGCCACTGAAGCTTTCTTT	CASSQGIATEAFF
-	TRBV7-2	TRBJ1-2	-	TGTGCCAGCAGCAATCCGACAGGACTCCTCTTTAAGAATGGCTACACCTTC	CASSNPTGLLFKNGYTF
-	TRBV29-1	TRBJ2-7	-	TGCAGCGCCCCGGACAGTTCCCTCGAGCAGTACTTC	CSAPDSSLEQYF
-	TRBV4-3	TRBJ2-3	-	TGCGCCAGCAGCCCGACAGTTACAGATACGCAGTATTTT	CASSPTVTDTQYF
once	TRBV6-5	TRBJ1-5	-	TGTGCCAGCAGCTCCGGGGGTGGGGGTCAGCCCCAGCATTTT	CASSSGGGGQPQHF
-	TRBV5-1	TRBJ2-1	-	TGCGCCAGCAGCTTGGGGGGAATGGGAGGTGAGCAGTTCTTC	CASSLGGMGGEQFF
-	TRBV9	TRBJ2-7	-	TGTGCCAGCAGCGTAGCTATGGGACATTACTACGAGCAGTACTTC	CASSVAMGHYYEQYF
once	TRBV7-8	TRBJ2-3	TRBD2	TGTGCCAGCAGCTTAGTTGCGGGGGGCAGCACAGATACGCAGTATTTT	CASSLVAGGSTDTQYF
-	TRBV27	TRBJ2-5	-	TGTGCCAGCAGTTTATGGCCCGGGGAGACCCAGTACTTC	CASSLWPGETQYF
-	TRBV11-1	TRBJ2-1	-	TGTGCCAGCAGCCCCGGTAACAATGAGCAGTTCTTC	CASSPGNNEQFF
once	TRBV5-1	TRBJ2-3	TRBD2	TGCGCCAGCAGCCCCGGACTAGCGGGCTACCGCGATACGCAGTATTTT	CASSPGLAGYRDTQYF
few	TRBV4-3	TRBJ1-1	-	TGCGCCAGCAGCCAAGGTTTGACAGAATTTGAAGCTTTCTTT	CASSQGLTEFEAFF
once	TRBV18	TRBJ1-2	-	TGTGCCAGCTCACCACGGACAGATTCATCTAACTATGGCTACACCTTC	CASSPRTDSSNYGYTF
few	TRBV4-3	TRBJ1-4	TRBD1	TGCGCCAGCAGCCACGTTAGACAGGGTTTGGGCGAAAAACTGTTTTTT	CASSHVRQGLGEKLFF
-	TRBV9	TRBJ1-6	-	TGTGCCAGCAGCGTCCTCTCCCGGGTTGGGAGTAATTCACCCCTCCACTTT	CASSVLSRVGSNSPLHF
-	TRBV4-3	TRBJ2-7	TRBD2	TGCGCCAGCAGCCTAAAGCGGGGGGCCGACCTCTACGAGCAGTACTTC	CASSLKRGADLYEQYF
once	TRBV4-1	TRBJ2-1	-	TGCGCCAGCAGCCAAGATCCTCTAAGCAATGAGCAGTTCTTC	CASSQDPLSNEQFF
few	TRBV28	TRBJ2-1	TRBD2	TGTGCCAGCAGTCTAGCGGCCCGAACATACAATGAGCAGTTCTTC	CASSLAARTYNEQFF
-	TRBV18	TRBJ2-6	-	TGTGCCAGCTCACCGCCCCATACAGGGTCCTCTGGGGCCAACGTCCTGACTTTC	CASSPPHTGSSGANVLTF
once	TRBV29-1	TRBJ2-7	-	TGCAGCGTGGCCCAGGGGACCTACGAGCAGTACTTC	CSVAQGTYEQYF
-	TRBV4-3	TRBJ1-3	-	TGCGCCAGCAGCCAAGACGGGAGCTCTGGAAACACCATATATTTT	CASSQDGSSGNTIYF
-	TRBV7-2	TRBJ1-1	-	TGTGCCAGCAGCTGGGGAGAACTACCGGGGGCTTTCTTT	CASSWGELPGAFF
-	TRBV4-3	TRBJ2-3	TRBD2	TGCGCCAGCAGCCAAGATCTGGGACTAGCGGCGACAGATACGCAGTATTTT	CASSQDLGLAATDTQYF
-	TRBV6-5	TRBJ1-1	-	TGTGCCAGCAGCCCTGGCCAGGGAGGATACGCTTTCTTT	CASSPGQGGYAFF
-	TRBV21-1	TRBJ2-7	-	TGTGCCATTTCTAGCGAAGGGCCCTACGAGCAGTACTTC	CAISSEGPYEQYF
-	TRBV28	TRBJ2-1	TRBD2	TGTGCCAGCAGCGGTAGCGGGGCCGCCTACAATGAGCAGTTCTTC	CASSGSGAAYNEQFF
-	TRBV10-3	TRBJ1-1	-	TGTGCCATCAGTGGGGAGGGGGACACTGAAGCTTTCTTT	CAISGEGDTEAFF
few	TRBV6-1	TRBJ2-7	TRBD2	TGTGCCAGCAGTGAAAGGGCTAGCGGGGGCTCCAGGGCCTACGAGCAGTACTTC	CASSERASGGSRAYEQYF